This T cell receptor beta chain was retrieved from a study of blood T cell repertoires in COVID-19. Overall study: There were acute and convalescent COVID-19 samples, and they came from the United States, Italy and Spain.

Participant ages covered about 18 to 89 years across 20 to 25 US areas. Authors' analysis steps: For nucleated cells, counts were estimated from reference gene primer amplification. Measured with immunoSEQ multiplex PCR; TCRdb has only the in-frame clones, and not every one. V and J calls and clone size follow that table, whereas D and trimming were derived from the DNA. The table records 300,000 to 400,000 clones, about 88% of them present only once. The germline V gene encodes CDR1 LGHNA and CDR2 YNFKEQ. The V end lost 4 bases, the J end lost 2 bases, and 15 bases lay between the germline ends. This CDR3 spans 15 amino acids.

The sequenced material came from PBMCs or T cells enriched from blood (not recorded which). The V gene is TRBV4-2, the J gene TRBJ2-7, with D maybe TRBD1 (5 bases). This receptor was obtained from a woman younger than 35 who had recovered from COVID-19. CDR3 loop: CASSPTDSQPYEQYF. DNA for the CDR3: TGTGCCAGCAGCCCCACCGACAGCCAGCCCTACGAGCAGTACTTC.